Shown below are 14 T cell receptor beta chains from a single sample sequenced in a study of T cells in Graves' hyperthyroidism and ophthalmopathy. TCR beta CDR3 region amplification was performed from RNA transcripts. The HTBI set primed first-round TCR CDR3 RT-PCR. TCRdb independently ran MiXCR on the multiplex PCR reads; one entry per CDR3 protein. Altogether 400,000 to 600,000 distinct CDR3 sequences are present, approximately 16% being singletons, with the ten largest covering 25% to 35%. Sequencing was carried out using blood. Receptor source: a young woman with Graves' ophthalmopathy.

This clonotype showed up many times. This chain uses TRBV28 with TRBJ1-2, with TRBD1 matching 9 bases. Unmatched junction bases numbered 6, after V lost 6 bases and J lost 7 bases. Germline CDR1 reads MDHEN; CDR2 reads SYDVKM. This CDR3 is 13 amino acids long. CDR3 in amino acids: CASRLPTGGGYTF. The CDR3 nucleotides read TGTGCCAGCAGACTACCGACAGGGGGTGGCTACACCTTC.

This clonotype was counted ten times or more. The CDR3 coding sequence is TGTGCCAGCAGGAAGGGTCCTAGCACAGATACGCAGTATTTT. Translated, it gives CASRKGPSTDTQYF. The chain recombines TRBV2 with TRBJ2-3; D gene unclear. Germline-derived CDR1 and CDR2 are SNHLY and FYNNEI. Trimming removed 6 bases at V and 0 bases at J, with 10 bases between. This CDR3 region has 14 residues. The full variable domain, in which reference TRBV2 and TRBJ2-3 provide the parts outside the CDR3, is EPEVTQTPSHQVTQMGQEVILRCVPISNHLYFYWYRQILGQKVEFLVSFYNNEISEKSEIFDDQFSVERPDGSNFTLKIRSTKLEDSAMYFCASRKGPSTDTQYFGPGTRLTVL.

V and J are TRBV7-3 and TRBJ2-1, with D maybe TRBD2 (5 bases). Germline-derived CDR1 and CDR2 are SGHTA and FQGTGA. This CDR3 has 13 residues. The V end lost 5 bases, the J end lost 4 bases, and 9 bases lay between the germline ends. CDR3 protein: CASSADLYNEQFF. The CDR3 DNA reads TGTGCCAGCAGCGCGGACTTATACAATGAGCAGTTCTTC.

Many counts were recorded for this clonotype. Here the CDR3 DNA reads TGTGCCAGCAGCGCAGGTTGGGGGTCTAACACTGAAGCTTTCTTT. Its translation is CASSAGWGSNTEAFF. This chain connects TRBV11-2 to TRBJ1-1, with a tentative D call TRBD1 (5 bases). Germline V CDR1 and CDR2: SGHAT, FQNNGV. The V and J ends lost 5 bases and 2 bases respectively, with 15 bases between them. The CDR3 is 15 residues long. Looking up the rest from reference TRBV11-2 and TRBJ1-1 gives the full variable domain: EAGVAQSPRYKIIEKRQSVAFWCNPISGHATLYWYQQILGQGPKLLIQFQNNGVVDDSQLPKDRFSAERLKGVDSTLKIQPAKLEDSAVYLCASSAGWGSNTEAFFGQGTRLTVV.

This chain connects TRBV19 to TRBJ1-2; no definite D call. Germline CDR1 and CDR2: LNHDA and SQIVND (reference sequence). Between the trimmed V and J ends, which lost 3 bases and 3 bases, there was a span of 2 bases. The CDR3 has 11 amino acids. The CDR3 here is CASSIDYGYTF. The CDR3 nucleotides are TGTGCCAGTAGTATCGACTATGGCTACACCTTC.

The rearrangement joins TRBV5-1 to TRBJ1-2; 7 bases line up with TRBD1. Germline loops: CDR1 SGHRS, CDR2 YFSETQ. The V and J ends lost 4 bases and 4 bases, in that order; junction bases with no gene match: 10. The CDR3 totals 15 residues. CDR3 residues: CASSPVVGGIYGYTF. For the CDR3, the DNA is TGCGCCAGCAGCCCGGTGGTAGGGGGCATCTATGGCTACACCTTC.

CDR3 sequence (DNA): TGTGCCAGCAGTTCGATAGCCAGGAATCAGCCCCAGCATTTT. Protein: CASSSIARNQPQHF. The chain links TRBV12-3 or TRBV12-4 to TRBJ1-5, with D uncertain. This CDR3 comprises 14 residues. With 4 bases removed from V and 4 bases from J, the gap between germline ends came to 11 bases.

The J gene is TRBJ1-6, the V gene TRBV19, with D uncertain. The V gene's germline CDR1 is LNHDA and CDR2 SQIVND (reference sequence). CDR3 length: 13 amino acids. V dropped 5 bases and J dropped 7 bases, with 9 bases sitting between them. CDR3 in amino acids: CASSPQSNSPLHF. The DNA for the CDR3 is TGTGCCAGTAGTCCGCAGTCAAATTCACCCCTCCACTTT. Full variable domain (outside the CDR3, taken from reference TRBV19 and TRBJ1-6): DGGITQSPKYLFRKEGQNVTLSCEQNLNHDAMYWYRQDPGQGLRLIYYSQIVNDFQKGDIAEGYSVSREKKESFPLTVTSAQKNPTAFYLCASSPQSNSPLHFGNGTRLTVT.

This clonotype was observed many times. The CDR3 DNA sequence: TGTGCCAGCAGCCTAAACCAGGGAGTGAACACTGAAGCTTTCTTT. Its translation is CASSLNQGVNTEAFF. The J gene is TRBJ1-1, the V gene TRBV12-3 or TRBV12-4, with D possibly matching TRBD1 (5 bases). V gave up 6 bases and J gave up 0 bases, with 14 bases separating them. CDR3 size: 15 residues.

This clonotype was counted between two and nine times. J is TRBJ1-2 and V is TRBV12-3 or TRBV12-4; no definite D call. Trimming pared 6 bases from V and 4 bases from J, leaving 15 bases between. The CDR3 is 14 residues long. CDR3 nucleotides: TGTGCCAGCAGCCAAGGAGGGCCTTCCTATGGCTACACCTTC. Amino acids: CASSQGGPSYGYTF.

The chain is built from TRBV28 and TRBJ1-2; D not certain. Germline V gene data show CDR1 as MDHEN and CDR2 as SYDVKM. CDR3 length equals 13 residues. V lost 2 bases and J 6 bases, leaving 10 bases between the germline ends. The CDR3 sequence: CASSLVLENGYTF. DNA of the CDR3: TGTGCCAGCAGTTTAGTATTGGAAAATGGCTACACCTTC.

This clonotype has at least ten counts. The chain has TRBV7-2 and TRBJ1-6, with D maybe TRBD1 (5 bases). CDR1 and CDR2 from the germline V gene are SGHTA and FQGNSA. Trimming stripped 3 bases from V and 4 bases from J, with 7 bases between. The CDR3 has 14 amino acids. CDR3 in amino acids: CASSFDSYNSPLHF. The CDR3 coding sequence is TGTGCCAGCAGCTTCGACAGTTATAATTCACCCCTCCACTTT.

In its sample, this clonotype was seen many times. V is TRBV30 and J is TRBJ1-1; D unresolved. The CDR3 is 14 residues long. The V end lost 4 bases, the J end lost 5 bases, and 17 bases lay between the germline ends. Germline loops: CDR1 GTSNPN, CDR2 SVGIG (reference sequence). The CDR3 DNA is TGTGCCTGGAAAATCTTTATAGGCGGGACTGAAGCTTTCTTT. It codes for CAWKIFIGGTEAFF.

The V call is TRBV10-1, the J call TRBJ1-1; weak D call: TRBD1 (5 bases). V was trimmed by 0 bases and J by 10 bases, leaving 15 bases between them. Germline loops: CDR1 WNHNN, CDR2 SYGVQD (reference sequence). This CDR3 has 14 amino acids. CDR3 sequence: CASSESAGQGSAFF. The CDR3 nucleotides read TGCGCCAGCAGTGAGTCGGCGGGTCAGGGTTCAGCTTTCTTT.